What follows are 27 T cell receptor beta chains derived from one specimen sequenced in a study of blood T cell repertoires in COVID-19. The assay was immunoSEQ multiplex PCR, and TCRdb's table has in-frame clones only and misses some. The repertoire includes about 130,000 clones, roughly 80% of them detected once, and around 3% sits in the top ten. The sample was peripheral blood. The source is a woman older than 75 with acute or convalescent COVID-19.

The rearrangement joins TRBV7-2 to TRBJ1-1; a weak D match, TRBD1 (5 bases). The CDR3 runs 16 residues. Germline V lookup: CDR1 SGHTA, CDR2 FQGNSA. V was cut by 2 bases and J by 0 bases, with 13 bases left in between. DNA for the CDR3: TGTGCCAGCAGCTTACAGGGCCCCCTTATGAACACTGAAGCTTTCTTT. Translation: CASSLQGPLMNTEAFF.

This chain joins TRBV30 and TRBJ2-1; TRBD2 aligns across 12 bases. Unmatched junction bases numbered 5, after V lost 5 bases and J lost 9 bases. CDR3 size: 13 residues. Germline loops: CDR1 GTSNPN, CDR2 SVGIG (reference sequence). The CDR3: CAWSSGGAREQFF. CDR3 in DNA: TGTGCCTGGTCTAGCGGGGGGGCCCGTGAGCAGTTCTTC.

The DNA for the CDR3 is TGCGCCAGCAGCTTGTCTCCGGGTTTGGACGAGCAGTACTTC. Protein product: CASSLSPGLDEQYF. V usage is TRBV5-1 and J usage is TRBJ2-7; no reliable D call. The CDR3 is 14 amino acids. Germline V gene sequence: CDR1 SGHRS, CDR2 YFSETQ. V was cut by 1 base and J by 5 bases, with 13 bases left in between.

This rearrangement joins TRBV7-2 to TRBJ2-7; TRBD1 agrees at 7 bases. There are 14 residues in the CDR3. The trim removed 5 bases at V and 6 bases at J, leaving 10 bases unmatched. Germline V gives CDR1 SGHTA, CDR2 FQGNSA. CDR3 bases: TGTGCCAGCAGCCCAGACAGGGCAAAGGGCGAGCAGTACTTC. This encodes CASSPDRAKGEQYF.

This clone was seen only once. The chain carries TRBV11-2 and TRBJ2-5; no clear D gene. CDR3 length: 12 residues. Trimming left V 1 base short and J 2 bases short, with 2 bases between. Per germline, CDR1 SGHAT and CDR2 FQNNGV. For the CDR3, the DNA is TGTGCCAGCAGCTTAGTACAAGAGACCCAGTACTTC. It specifies CASSLVQETQYF.

This rearrangement joins TRBV5-6 to TRBJ2-3, with 13 bases fitting TRBD2. CDR3 length: 17 amino acids. Germline CDR1 reads SGHDT; CDR2 reads YYEEEE. J was trimmed by 0 bases and V by 4 bases; bases with no gene match: 5. The CDR3 sequence: CASSLGLAGVSTDTQYF. CDR3 sequence (DNA): TGTGCCAGCAGCCTAGGACTAGCGGGGGTTAGCACAGATACGCAGTATTTT.

The CDR3 DNA follows: TGTGCTAGTGCCCCCGGCGGGAGGGGCACTGAAGCTTTCTTT. It codes for CASAPGGRGTEAFF. The J gene is TRBJ1-1, the V gene TRBV12-5; TRBD1 is a possible D gene (5 bases). V lost 7 bases and J lost 4, with 16 bases in between. CDR1 is LGHNT and CDR2 is FRNRAP in the germline V gene. The CDR3 is 14 residues long.

The chain is built from TRBV13 and TRBJ2-7, with 12 bases identical to TRBD2. CDR1 is PRHDT and CDR2 is FYEKMQ in the germline V gene (reference sequence). The CDR3 covers 20 residues. With 2 bases clipped from V and 0 bases from J, the junction kept 14 bases outside the gene matches. The CDR3 protein is CASSLSQRLAGVPSSYEQYF. DNA for the CDR3: TGTGCCAGCAGCTTAAGTCAGCGACTAGCGGGGGTTCCAAGCTCCTACGAGCAGTACTTC.

This clone was detected a few times. This chain connects TRBV5-8 to TRBJ2-7; D perhaps matches TRBD1 (7 bases). V was trimmed by 10 bases and J by 9 bases, leaving 23 bases between them. The CDR3 loop spans 13 amino acids. Germline V gene sequence: CDR1 SGHTS, CDR2 YDEGEE. The CDR3 loop reads CAPSVTGAGRQYF. In DNA form, the CDR3 reads TGTGCCCCATCTGTTACAGGGGCGGGAAGGCAGTACTTC. Full variable domain (outside the CDR3, taken from reference TRBV5-8 and TRBJ2-7): EAGVTQSPTHLIKTRGQQATLRCSPISGHTSVYWYQQALGLGLQFLLWYDEGEERNRGNFPPRFSGRQFPNYSSELNVNALELEDSALYLCAPSVTGAGRQYFGPGTRLTVT.

This sequence joins TRBV5-1 and TRBJ1-5; 7 bases agree with TRBD1. This CDR3 comprises 13 residues. Germline CDR1 reads SGHRS; CDR2 reads YFSETQ. The J segment lost 8 bases and the V segment lost 3 bases, leaving 5 bases of the junction unmatched. The CDR3, as DNA: TGCGCCAGCAGCTCCCAGGGGGGAGAGCCCCAGCATTTT. Translation: CASSSQGGEPQHF.

This clone turned up a few times. The rearrangement uses TRBV5-4 and TRBJ1-6; tentative D call: TRBD1 (6 bases). Deletions cut 0 bases from V and 8 bases from J, with 12 bases between. Germline assignment: CDR1 SGHNT and CDR2 YYREEE (reference sequence). The CDR3 is made up of 15 amino acids. CDR3 sequence reads: CASSLGTEIYSPLHF. The DNA for the CDR3 is TGTGCCAGCAGCTTGGGGACAGAAATTTATTCACCCCTCCACTTT.

The J gene is TRBJ2-3, the V gene TRBV2; 10 bases agree with TRBD2. The CDR3 sequence is 15 residues long. V gave up 5 bases and J gave up 4 bases; unmatched junction bases: 6. Germline CDR1 SNHLY, CDR2 FYNNEI. The CDR3 region has the DNA TGTGCCAGCAGTTTCCTCCTAGCGGGGGCAGATACGCAGTATTTT. Its protein is CASSFLLAGADTQYF.

CDR3 amino acids: CANSSGLAGSRYKTQYF. CDR3 in DNA: TGTGCCAACAGCTCCGGACTAGCGGGGTCTAGATACAAGACCCAGTACTTC. The V and J genes are TRBV12-1 and TRBJ2-5; no check of the table's D call, TRBD2, against the DNA was made. TRBV12-1 is designated a pseudogene. CDR3 size: 17 residues.

In nucleotides, the CDR3 is TGTGCCAGCAGCCAAGATAGGTACAGGGTCCATGGCTACACCTTC. Encoded protein: CASSQDRYRVHGYTF. The V gene is TRBV14, the J gene TRBJ1-2; tentatively, D is TRBD1 (6 bases). V shed 0 bases and J shed 6 bases, with 14 bases lying between them. The CDR3 totals 15 residues. Germline CDR1 is SGHDN and CDR2 is FVKESK.

This clone was detected only once. V is TRBV13 and J is TRBJ1-5, with 8 positions matching TRBD1. The CDR3 extends over 13 amino acids. V gave up 5 bases and J gave up 7 bases; unmatched junction bases: 4. Germline V CDR1 and CDR2: PRHDT, FYEKMQ (reference sequence). The CDR3 nucleotides are TGTGCCAGCAGCCGGACAGGGAGCCAGCCCCAGCATTTT. Translated, it gives CASSRTGSQPQHF. Based on the CDR3 plus reference TRBV13 and TRBJ1-5, the full variable domain is AAGVIQSPRHLIKEKRETATLKCYPIPRHDTVYWYQQGPGQDPQFLISFYEKMQSDKGSIPDRFSAQQFSDYHSELNMSSLELGDSALYFCASSRTGSQPQHFGDGTRLSIL.

The chain is built from TRBV5-1 and TRBJ1-3; perhaps TRBD1 as D (5 bases). The CDR3 consists of 15 residues. From germline, CDR1 is SGHRS and CDR2 YFSETQ. Trimming removed 1 base at V and 0 bases at J, with 8 bases between. CDR3 residues: CASSLSGDSGNTIYF. CDR3 coding DNA: TGCGCCAGCAGCTTGTCGGGGGACTCTGGAAACACCATATATTTT.

The chain is built from TRBV5-1 and TRBJ2-1; weak D call: TRBD1 (5 bases). Per the germline V gene, CDR1 is SGHRS and CDR2 is YFSETQ. The CDR3 loop spans 13 amino acids. Trimming removed 5 bases at V and 5 bases at J, with 11 bases between. The DNA of the CDR3 is TGCGCCAGCAGATTCCAGGGTAACAATGAGCAGTTCTTC. This gives the protein CASRFQGNNEQFF. Full variable domain (rest looked up from reference TRBV5-1 and TRBJ2-1): KAGVTQTPRYLIKTRGQQVTLSCSPISGHRSVSWYQQTPGQGLQFLFEYFSETQRNKGNFPGRFSGRQFSNSRSEMNVSTLELGDSALYLCASRFQGNNEQFFGPGTRLTVL.

The chain recombines TRBV2 with TRBJ2-5, with D possibly TRBD2 on 6 matching bases. The germline V gene has CDR1 SNHLY and CDR2 FYNNEI. The length of the CDR3 is 14 residues. V lost 4 bases and J 5 bases, leaving 14 bases between the germline ends. The CDR3 reads CASSAGRGTETQYF. DNA of the CDR3: TGTGCCAGCAGTGCTGGGCGGGGCACGGAGACCCAGTACTTC.

The chain uses TRBV6-5 and TRBJ1-4, with D tentatively TRBD1 (6 bases). Trimming cost V 8 bases and J 7 bases, with 14 bases left between them. CDR3 length: 13 residues. In germline, CDR1 is MNHEY, CDR2 SVGAGI. This chain's CDR3 is CASSYREGEKLFF. The CDR3 nucleotides are TGTGCCAGCTCGTACAGGGAAGGTGAAAAACTGTTTTTT.

The chain has TRBV2 and TRBJ2-4; D possibly corresponds to TRBD1 (6 bases). This CDR3 contains 16 residues. V lost 6 bases, J lost 5 bases, and 20 bases lay in between. Germline V gene sequence: CDR1 SNHLY, CDR2 FYNNEI. CDR3 region: CASSRFRQGSENIQYF. The CDR3 DNA reads as TGTGCCAGCAGCCGATTCCGGCAGGGGTCGGAAAACATTCAGTACTTC.

J is TRBJ1-4 and V is TRBV5-6, with 8 bases lining up with TRBD1. Per germline, CDR1 SGHDT and CDR2 YYEEEE. The ends lost 2 bases at V and 8 bases at J; junction bases unmatched: 11. The CDR3 has 16 amino acids. The CDR3 protein is CASSLYRTGLREKLFF. The CDR3 nucleotides are TGTGCCAGCAGCTTATACCGGACAGGGTTAAGGGAAAAACTGTTTTTT.

The chain employs TRBV7-2 and TRBJ2-3; no firm D call. Germline assignment: CDR1 SGHTA and CDR2 FQGNSA. The CDR3 is 14 residues long. V lost 3 bases and J lost 4, with 11 bases in between. Written as DNA, the CDR3 is TGTGCCAGCAGCTTGAACATGTTGTCAGATACGCAGTATTTT. This encodes CASSLNMLSDTQYF.

V is TRBV18 and J is TRBJ1-4; D call uncertain. The CDR3 spans 19 residues. The germline V gene encodes CDR1 KGHSH and CDR2 LQKENI. Trimming pared 6 bases from V and 0 bases from J, leaving 23 bases between. This chain's CDR3 is CASSPRTDFRFATNEKLFF. CDR3 DNA: TGTGCCAGCTCGCCCCGGACGGACTTTAGATTCGCAACTAATGAAAAACTGTTTTTT.

This chain uses TRBV6-6 with TRBJ1-1; D possibly corresponds to TRBD1 (6 bases). The V end was cut by 3 bases, the J end by 8 bases, with 13 bases between. There are 13 residues in the CDR3. CDR1 and CDR2 from the germline V gene are MNHNY and SVGAGI (reference sequence). The CDR3 loop is CASSYQGGIEAFF. In DNA, the CDR3 is TGTGCCAGCAGTTATCAAGGGGGTATAGAAGCTTTCTTT.

The chain combines TRBV25-1 with TRBJ1-4; no firm D call. Germline CDR1 is MGHDK and CDR2 is SYGVNS. The germline V and J ends were trimmed by 1 base and 2 bases, with 11 bases remaining between them. This CDR3 contains 16 residues. CDR3 protein: CASSELAGSTNEKLFF. The CDR3 DNA is TGTGCCAGCAGTGAATTAGCGGGCAGTACTAATGAAAAACTGTTTTTT.

This clone has more than one count but fewer than ten. This chain connects TRBV4-1 to TRBJ1-2, with 9 bases matching TRBD1. There are 15 residues in the CDR3. V shed 3 bases, J shed 8 bases, and the junction held 10 bases outside the gene matches. The germline V gene encodes CDR1 MGHRA and CDR2 YSYEKL. The CDR3 spells CASSQEADRGKGYTF. The CDR3 bases are TGCGCCAGCAGCCAGGAAGCAGACAGGGGGAAAGGCTACACCTTC.

CDR3: CASSRGGGEQYF. CDR3 nucleotides: TGTGCCAGCAGCCGGGGGGGAGGCGAGCAGTACTTC. This chain uses TRBV7-9 with TRBJ2-7; 8 nucleotides agree with TRBD2. The J segment lost 6 bases and the V segment lost 5 bases, leaving 3 bases of the junction unmatched. Germline values: CDR1 SEHNR, CDR2 FQNEAQ (reference sequence). This CDR3 spans 12 amino acids.